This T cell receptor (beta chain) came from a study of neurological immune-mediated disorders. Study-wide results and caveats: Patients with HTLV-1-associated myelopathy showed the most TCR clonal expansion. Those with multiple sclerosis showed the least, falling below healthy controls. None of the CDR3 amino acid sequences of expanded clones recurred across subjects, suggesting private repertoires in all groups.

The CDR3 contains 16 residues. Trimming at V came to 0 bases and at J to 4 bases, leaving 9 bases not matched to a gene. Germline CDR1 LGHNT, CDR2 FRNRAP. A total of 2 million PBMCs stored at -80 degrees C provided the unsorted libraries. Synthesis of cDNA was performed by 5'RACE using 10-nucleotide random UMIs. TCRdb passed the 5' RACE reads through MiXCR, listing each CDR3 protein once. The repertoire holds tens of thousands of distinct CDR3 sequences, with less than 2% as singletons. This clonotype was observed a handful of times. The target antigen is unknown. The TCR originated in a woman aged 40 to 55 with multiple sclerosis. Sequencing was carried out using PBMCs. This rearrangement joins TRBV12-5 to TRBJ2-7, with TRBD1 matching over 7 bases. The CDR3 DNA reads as TGTGCTAGTGGTTTGGTAGTTGGGACAGAATTTTACGAGCAGTACTTC. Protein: CASGLVVGTEFYEQYF.